A single T cell receptor beta chain is shown here with its context. Its antigen is not known. These data belong to a study of cytotoxic CD8 clonotypes in ibrutinib-treated CLL. Assay used: immunoSEQ multiplex PCR; TCRdb lists only in-frame clones, some missing. The table includes 150,000 or so clones, about 80% detected once. Overall study findings and caveats: Public clonotypes showed up rarely, and on treatment they shrank or held steady.

The input for sequencing was PBMCs, taken after 24 months of ibrutinib treatment. The clonotype originates from a human donor with chronic lymphocytic leukemia.

CDR3 protein: CASIPIEGEQYF. The CDR3, as DNA: TGTGCCAGCATTCCGATTGAGGGCGAGCAGTACTTC. The chain uses TRBV2 and TRBJ2-7; D possibly corresponds to TRBD2 (5 bases). CDR1 is SNHLY, CDR2 FYNNEI, per germline. This CDR3 has 12 residues. V was cut by 7 bases and J by 6 bases, with 13 bases left in between.